Listed here are 6 T cell receptor beta chains from one sample, sequenced in a study of human T cells and chemical hapten exposure. TCRdb used MiXCR to reprocess the RACE reads, holding one entry per CDR3 protein. The data hold 84,000 or so distinct CDR3 sequences, with roughly 10% observed a single time. Specified time point: patch test 2, 6 weeks after DPC sensitization. Treatment in this sample: therapeutic diphenylcyclopropenone sensitization with weekly scalp DPC. The source material was whole blood, sampled in connection with sensitization to the hapten diphenylcyclopropenone (DPC). The receptors derive from a woman in her 30s with alopecia areata. Some clones in this sample may be carry-over from other donors' samples.

This clonotype was seen a handful of times. This sequence joins TRBV27 and TRBJ1-3; 8 bases agree with TRBD1. This CDR3 contains 15 residues. V trimming: 4 bases; J trimming: 0 bases; junction bases outside the gene matches: 2. Germline V gives CDR1 MNHEY, CDR2 SMNVEV (reference sequence). This chain's CDR3 is CASSWTGSSGNTIYF. The DNA for the CDR3 is TGTGCCAGCAGTTGGACAGGGAGCTCTGGAAACACCATATATTTT.

This clonotype showed up just a few times. This chain joins TRBV2 and TRBJ1-1; D is unclear. The germline V gene has CDR1 SNHLY and CDR2 FYNNEI. This CDR3 has 13 amino acids. The V gene lost 4 bases and the J gene lost 0 bases, with 6 bases spanning the gap. The CDR3: CASSGDLNTEAFF. The CDR3 region has the DNA TGTGCCAGCAGTGGTGACTTGAACACTGAAGCTTTCTTT.

At least ten counts were recorded for this clonotype. The V gene is TRBV7-2, the J gene TRBJ2-1; 10 bases match TRBD1. The CDR3 consists of 15 residues. The trim removed 6 bases at V and 3 bases at J, leaving 5 bases unmatched. The germline V gene has CDR1 SGHTA and CDR2 FQGNSA. CDR3 sequence reads: CASSRDRGLYNEQFF. Here the CDR3 DNA reads TGTGCCAGCAGTCGGGACAGGGGTCTCTACAATGAGCAGTTCTTC.

This clonotype was seen only a few times. One junction end does not reproduce the germline sequence, and a read error may be involved. The J gene is TRBJ2-7, the V gene TRBV6-5, with 13 bases fitting TRBD2. Germline loops: CDR1 MNHEY, CDR2 SVGAGI. The CDR3 totals 14 residues. The CDR3 loop reads CASRYSGTSGNLYF. The CDR3 region has the DNA TGTGCCAGCAGATACTCCGGGACTAGCGGGAATTTGTACTTC.

This clonotype came up a few times. The junction differs from germline at one of its ends, possibly a read error. J is TRBJ2-1 and V is TRBV2; no clear D gene. The CDR3 spans 14 residues. Per the germline V gene, CDR1 is SNHLY and CDR2 is FYNNEI. CDR3 bases: TGTGCCAGCAGGGAAGAGTGGTCTAAGAATGAGCAGTTCTTC. Translating it yields CASREEWSKNEQFF.

The sample holds many counts of this clonotype. CDR3 region: CASSLQATTSYEQYF. CDR3 nucleotide sequence: TGTGCCAGCAGCTTACAGGCGACCACCTCTTACGAGCAGTACTTC. The chain has TRBV11-2 and TRBJ2-7; D call uncertain. Germline CDR1 SGHAT, CDR2 FQNNGV. Deletions cut 2 bases from V and 4 bases from J, with 15 bases between. This CDR3 has 15 residues.